This is a list of T cell receptor beta chains from one sample in a study of T cell repertoires in cytomegalovirus infection. TCRdb re-called the reads through MiXCR, storing one row per CDR3 protein. Of around 490,000 distinct CDR3 sequences listed, around 27% are singletons. Sample: PBMCs. Receptors originate from a human donor in good health (CMV status not recorded). Some clones in this sample may be carry-over from other donors' samples. Each CDR3 is given without its conserved first and last residue.

V: TRBV7-2; CDR3: ASSFEYEQY
V: TRBV6-5; CDR3: ASSPGTGATYGYT
V: TRBV29-1; CDR3: SVVVSRTGELF
V: TRBV6-2/TRBV6-3; CDR3: ASTRSATAGYYEQY
V: TRBV4-3; CDR3: ASSQDHRDIRYGYT
V: TRBV7-2; CDR3: ASSTRDYGYT
V: TRBV6-1; CDR3: ASRSGEYEQY
V: TRBV30; CDR3: AWSVASLRNTEAF
V: TRBV27; CDR3: ASTRRGHTEAF
V: TRBV5-4; CDR3: ASSPGLAGAGELF
V: TRBV11-2; CDR3: ASSSWLAGENNEQF
V: TRBV28; CDR3: ASSPYQGAMTDTQY
V: TRBV30; CDR3: AWSTTRGKLF
V: TRBV4-3; CDR3: ASSQDHAGDEAF
V: TRBV30; CDR3: AWTSVWGEQF
V: TRBV18; CDR3: ASSPDGTRTNVLT
V: TRBV11-3; CDR3: ASSARDRGEKLF
V: TRBV12-3/TRBV12-4; CDR3: ASSFAGSQAEQY